This passage covers 25 T cell receptor beta chains from one sample sequenced in a study of tissue T cells after allogeneic stem cell transplantation. The data were produced by immunoSEQ multiplex PCR, yet TCRdb's version contains in-frame clones alone and is incomplete. The table lists about 8,300 clones, over 40% of them singletons. Documented time point: mouse harvest day 7 after allogeneic transplant. Tail vein injection delivered 10^7 T-cell-depleted bone marrow cells and 10^6 splenic CD5+ T cells. The sample comprised gut tissue. The receptors come from a female BALB/c mouse given C57BL/6 T cells with graft-versus-host disease after an allogeneic hematopoietic cell transplant.

Concerning this clone itself: All gene names here are mouse names. The CDR3 extends 1 residue past the end of the read, so its final part is completed from the germline J gene. The rearrangement links TRBV26 to TRBJ2-2; 8 nucleotides match TRBD2. In germline, CDR1 is KGHPV, CDR2 FQNQEV (reference sequence). This CDR3 comprises 17 residues. V lost 4 bases to trimming and J lost 0 bases; unmatched junction nucleotides: 7. The CDR3 is CASSPFRLGTNTGQLYF. Incomplete CDR3 DNA: TGTGCCAGCAGTCCGTTCCGACTGGGGACAAACACCGGGCAGCTCTAC.

Note on this clone: Mouse germline and gene names are used. The CDR3 extends 1 residue past the end of the read, so its final part is completed from the germline J gene. This sequence joins TRBV12-2 and TRBJ1-1, with 7 bases fitting TRBD1. CDR3 length equals 15 residues. CDR1 and CDR2 from the germline V gene are SGHLS and HYDKME. V shed 0 bases, J shed 2 bases, and the junction held 5 bases outside the gene matches. CDR3 sequence: CASSLEGALNTEVFF. CDR3 DNA (partial): TGTGCCAGCTCTCTCGAGGGGGCCCTTAACACAGAAGTCTTC.

Worth noting for this clone: Genes and germline come from the mouse. The read halts 1 residue ahead of the CDR3 end, with the missing end drawn from the germline J gene. The V gene is TRBV4, the J gene TRBJ2-1, with 10 positions matching TRBD2. The germline V gene has CDR1 LGHDT and CDR2 YNNKQL (reference sequence). This CDR3 region has 14 residues. J was trimmed by 7 bases and V by 5 bases; bases with no gene match: 5. Partial CDR3 DNA: TGTGCCAGCAGCCCGGACTGGGGGTGGGCTGAGCAGTTC. It codes for CASSPDWGWAEQF. The whole CDR3 region reads CASSPDWGWAEQFF.

With regard to this clone: The gene names here belong to mouse. Read data end 1 residue before the CDR3 end; the end is taken from the germline J gene. The chain couples TRBV15 to TRBJ2-4, with 11 bases identical to TRBD2. From germline, CDR1 is SGHND and CDR2 FRSKSL. This CDR3 region has 14 residues. Germline trimming cut 5 bases from V and 4 bases from J; bases unmatched to any gene: 2. The chain's CDR3 is CASSRGLGENTLYF. The sequenced CDR3 bases are TGTGCCAGCAGTCGGGGACTGGGGGAAAACACCTTGTAC. Full variable domain (remainder filled in from reference TRBV15 and TRBJ2-4): DAGVTQTPRHEVAEKGQTIILKCEPVSGHNDLFWYRQTKIQGLELLSYFRSKSLMEDGGAFKDRFKAEMLNSSFSTLKIQPTEPKDSAVYLCASSRGLGENTLYFGAGTRLSVL.

This clone rates as medium-sized. Mouse names are used for the genes. With the read ending 1 residue before the CDR3 end, the germline J gene is used to fill in that end. The rearrangement joins TRBV19 to TRBJ1-5; the match to TRBD1 covers 7 bases. V lost 5 bases and J lost 3; bases outside the gene matches: 5. Germline-derived CDR1 and CDR2 are FNHDT and SITEND (reference sequence). There are 14 residues in the CDR3. CDR3 protein: CASSPGTVNQAPLF. CDR3 DNA, as far as it was read: TGTGCCAGCAGCCCAGGGACAGTCAACCAGGCTCCGCTT.

In this sample, this clone turned up once. Gene and germline names: mouse. The CDR3 end is not reached by the read, which stops 1 residue before it; the germline J gene fills it in. This chain uses TRBV1 with TRBJ1-1; D gene uncertain. The CDR3 consists of 12 residues. V lost 1 base, J lost 5 bases, and 5 bases lay in between. Germline CDR1 is NSQYPW and CDR2 is LRSPGD (reference sequence). The sequenced part of the CDR3 DNA is TGCACCTGCAGTGCAGTGGTGACAGAAGTCTTC. It translates to CTCSAVVTEVF. The entire CDR3 sequence reads CTCSAVVTEVFF. Looking up the rest from reference TRBV1 and TRBJ1-1 gives the full variable domain: VTLLEQNPRWRLVPRGQAVNLRCILKNSQYPWMSWYQQDLQKQLQWLFTLRSPGDKEVKSLPGADYLATRVTDTELRLQVANMSQGRTLYCTCSAVVTEVFFGKGTRLTVV.

As to this clone: Gene names follow the mouse nomenclature. The read is 1 residue too short to cover the CDR3 end, so that end is filled in from the germline J gene. The chain has TRBV2 and TRBJ2-2; D is unclear. Germline CDR1 and CDR2: LGHNA and YSYQKL. CDR3 length equals 12 residues. V lost 4 bases and J lost 6, with 6 bases in between. The DNA read from the CDR3 is TGTGCCAGCAGCCGAGGGTCCGGGCAGCTCTAC. The encoded protein is CASSRGSGQLY. The whole CDR3 sequence is CASSRGSGQLYF. The variable domain in full, completed from reference TRBV2 and TRBJ2-2, reads DPKIIQKPKYLVAVTGSEKILICEQYLGHNAMYWYRQSAKKPLEFMFSYSYQKLMDNQTASSRFQPQSSKKNHLDLQITALKPDDSATYFCASSRGSGQLYFGEGSKLTVL.

On this clone: Genes and germline come from the mouse. Read sequence stops 1 residue before the CDR3 end, and the germline J gene provides the missing end. The chain carries TRBV26 and TRBJ2-7; D is uncertain. The CDR3 is 12 residues long. CDR1 and CDR2 (germline): KGHPV, FQNQEV (reference sequence). Trimming took 0 bases from V and 7 from J, leaving 7 bases between them. The CDR3 DNA, read in part, is TGTGCCAGCAGTCTGTCAGGGCGGGAACAGTAC. It is translated as CASSLSGREQY. The complete CDR3 sequence is CASSLSGREQYF.

This clone appeared a few times. Gene labels here are mouse ones. The sequenced fragment ends 1 residue before the CDR3 boundary, so the rest is inferred from the germline J gene. The genes are TRBV26 and TRBJ1-1; D gene uncertain. The CDR3 has 13 residues. Trimming left V 2 bases short and J 4 bases short, with 8 bases between. In germline, CDR1 is KGHPV, CDR2 FQNQEV (reference sequence). This CDR3 reads CASSLRVGTEVFF. The DNA read from the CDR3 is TGTGCCAGCAGTCTGAGGGTGGGCACAGAAGTCTTC.

Note on this clone: Gene names are mouse gene names. Coverage ceases 1 residue before the CDR3 finishes, and the germline J gene fills in the end. The same CDR3 arises from other DNA sequences in this sample as well. The chain links TRBV26 to TRBJ2-5; D unclear. Trimming cost V 2 bases and J 0 bases, with 3 bases left between them. Germline CDR1 is KGHPV and CDR2 is FQNQEV (reference sequence). The CDR3 sequence is 13 residues long. The covered CDR3 bases are TGTGCCAGCAGTCTGGGTAACCAAGACACCCAGTAC. Its translation is CASSLGNQDTQY. The entire CDR3 sequence reads CASSLGNQDTQYF.

This clone is medium-sized (0.01 to 0.1%) within its sample. Any gene name here is a mouse gene name. The sequence runs out 1 residue before the end of the CDR3; the remainder is reconstructed from the germline J gene. The V and J genes are TRBV4 and TRBJ2-3; tentative D call: TRBD2 (6 bases). Germline CDR1 and CDR2: LGHDT and YNNKQL (reference sequence). The V end was cut by 4 bases, the J end by 1 base, with 9 bases between. The CDR3 is 14 residues long. CDR3 DNA (partial): TGTGCCAGCAGCTTCTCTGGGGGTGCAGAAACGCTGTAT. This translates into CASSFSGGAETLY. The CDR3 reads in full as CASSFSGGAETLYF.

Of note for this clone: Gene names refer to mouse genes. Read coverage stops 1 residue before the CDR3 terminus; the germline J gene supplies the remainder. This chain joins TRBV20 and TRBJ1-3, with D possibly TRBD1 on 6 matching bases. Germline V gives CDR1 GFQATS, CDR2 STVNSAI. The length of the CDR3 is 14 residues. The ends were cut back, 0 bases at V and 4 bases at J, with 10 bases in the middle. The CDR3 is CGARDWGAGNTLYF. The CDR3 bases that were read are TGTGGTGCTAGGGATTGGGGGGCGGGAAATACGCTCTAT.

A word on this clone: Genes and germline are mouse. The CDR3 DNA, read in part, is TGTGCCAGCAGTTCGGGACTGGGGTGGGCTGAGCAGTTC. Its translation is CASSSGLGWAEQF. The complete CDR3 reads CASSSGLGWAEQFF. The chain uses TRBV15 and TRBJ2-1; TRBD2 matches 10 bases. Coverage ceases 1 residue before the CDR3 finishes, and the germline J gene fills in the end. CDR1 is SGHND and CDR2 is FRSKSL in the germline V gene. With V trimmed by 4 bases and J by 7 bases, 4 bases remained unmatched. CDR3 length: 14 amino acids.

In the case of this clone: The genes are named according to mouse. The read terminates 1 residue ahead of where the CDR3 ends, so the germline J gene completes it. The chain recombines TRBV2 with TRBJ1-6; D is perhaps TRBD1 (6 bases). Being an ORF, TRBJ1-6 has a function that is uncertain. This CDR3 has 15 amino acids. The V gene lost 4 bases and the J gene lost 3 bases, with 10 bases spanning the gap. CDR1 and CDR2 (germline): LGHNA, YSYQKL. The sequenced part of the CDR3 DNA is TGTGCCAGCAGCCGGGACACCAACTATAATTCGCCCCTCTAC. This codes for CASSRDTNYNSPLY. The CDR3 reads in full as CASSRDTNYNSPLYF.

In regard to this clone: Its ends do not fully match the called genes, so a read error is possible. Gene and germline names: mouse. With the read ending 1 residue before the CDR3 end, the germline J gene is used to fill in that end. This rearrangement joins TRBV26 to TRBJ1-3; 11 nucleotides match TRBD1. There are 15 residues in the CDR3. Germline V gene data show CDR1 as KGHPV and CDR2 as FQNQEV (reference sequence). This CDR3 is CSSSRDRGSGNTLYF. The covered CDR3 bases are TGCTCCAGCAGTCGGGACAGGGGGTCTGGAAATACGCTCTAT.

This clone was seen a handful of times. Gene names and germline match the mouse. The CDR3 end is not reached by the read, which stops 1 residue before it; the germline J gene fills it in. The chain uses TRBV26 and TRBJ1-3; TRBD1 is a possible D gene (6 bases). The CDR3 is made up of 15 amino acids. CDR1 is KGHPV and CDR2 is FQNQEV in the germline V gene (reference sequence). The V end lost 4 bases, the J end lost 0 bases, and 10 bases lay between the germline ends. The CDR3 spells CASSRGTNSGNTLYF. The CDR3 DNA, read in part, is TGTGCCAGCAGTCGGGGGACAAATTCTGGAAATACGCTCTAT. Looking up the rest from reference TRBV26 and TRBJ1-3 gives the full variable domain: NSKVIQTPRYLVKGQGQKAKMRCIPEKGHPVVFWYQQNKNNEFKFLINFQNQEVLQQIDMTEKRFSAECPSNSPCSLEIQSSEAGDSALYLCASSRGTNSGNTLYFGEGSRLIVV.

To note about this clone: Mouse gene names apply. The CDR3 end lies 1 residue beyond the end of the read and is filled in from the germline J gene. The chain is built from TRBV12-1 and TRBJ1-1, with D perhaps TRBD1 (5 bases). Between the trimmed V and J ends, which lost 0 bases and 4 bases, there was a span of 11 bases. The CDR3 covers 14 residues. CDR1 is SGHSN, CDR2 HYEKVE, per germline. The sequenced CDR3 bases are TGTGCCAGCTCTCTCGTGCAGGGAGGCACAGAAGTCTTC. It yields the protein CASSLVQGGTEVF. The full CDR3 protein reads CASSLVQGGTEVFF.

With respect to this clone: Genes and germline come from the mouse. The read finishes 1 residue shy of the CDR3 end, and the germline J gene is used to complete it. The chain joins TRBV13-3 to TRBJ1-2; D is ambiguous. The CDR3 covers 12 residues. Germline assignment: CDR1 NNHDY and CDR2 SYVADS. The V end was cut by 0 bases, the J end by 3 bases, with 3 bases between. The CDR3 is CASSDAYSDYTF. Incomplete CDR3 DNA: TGTGCCAGCAGTGATGCTTACTCCGACTACACC.

With regard to this clone: Gene names and germline match the mouse. The read gets to within 1 residue of the CDR3 end, and the germline J gene fills in the rest. The chain employs TRBV31 and TRBJ2-1; a weak D match, TRBD1 (5 bases). CDR1 and CDR2 (germline): GKSSPN, SITVG. The CDR3 sequence is 15 residues long. The V end lost 1 base, the J end lost 7 bases, and 17 bases lay between the germline ends. The DNA read from the CDR3 is TGTGCCTGGAGTCCCCCCAGGGTTCTCTCCGCTGAGCAGTTC. This gives the protein CAWSPPRVLSAEQF. The complete CDR3 sequence is CAWSPPRVLSAEQFF.

This clone turned up a few times. Gene names and germline refer to mouse. With the read ending 1 residue before the CDR3 end, the germline J gene is used to fill in that end. This chain connects TRBV26 to TRBJ1-3; D remains unclear. Germline values: CDR1 KGHPV, CDR2 FQNQEV (reference sequence). V was pared by 2 bases and J by 0 bases, with 5 bases between. The CDR3 runs to 14 residues. The DNA read from the CDR3 is TGTGCCAGCAGTCTGGGGGATTCTGGAAATACGCTCTAT. It translates to CASSLGDSGNTLY. The whole CDR3 protein is CASSLGDSGNTLYF.

By sample fraction, this clone is medium-sized (0.01 to 0.1%). Here the gene names and germline are mouse. The missing CDR3 end, 1 residue past where the read stops, is filled in from the germline J gene. The genes are TRBV16 and TRBJ2-3; D unclear. The V end lost 1 base, the J end lost 2 bases, and 7 bases lay between the germline ends. In germline, CDR1 is SGHSA, CDR2 FRNQAP. This CDR3 has 14 residues. The chain's CDR3 is CASSLVGSAETLYF. Partial CDR3 DNA: TGTGCAAGCAGCTTAGTTGGGTCTGCAGAAACGCTGTAT.

A note on this clone: Mouse germline and gene names are used. Coverage ceases 1 residue before the CDR3 finishes, and the germline J gene fills in the end. The genes are TRBV3 and TRBJ2-4, with D perhaps TRBD2 (5 bases). The V end lost 3 bases, the J end lost 4 bases, and 8 bases lay between the germline ends. The CDR3 extends over 13 amino acids. CDR1 SNHLY and CDR2 FYNGKV come from the germline V gene (reference sequence). The CDR3 loop is CASSFLGENTLYF. The sequenced part of the CDR3 DNA is TGTGCCAGCAGCTTCCTGGGTGAAAACACCTTGTAC. Looking up the rest from reference TRBV3 and TRBJ2-4 gives the full variable domain: GPKVLQIPSHQIIDMGQMVTLNCDPVSNHLYFYWYKQILGQQMEFLVNFYNGKVMEKSKLFKDQFSVERPDGSYFTLKIQPTALEDSAVYFCASSFLGENTLYFGAGTRLSVL.

To note about this clone: Gene names refer to mouse genes. CDR3 in amino acids: CASSRGGEVFF. CDR3 DNA (partial): TGTGCCAGCAGTCGAGGGGGTGAAGTCTTC. The V and J genes are TRBV26 and TRBJ1-1; weak D call: TRBD1 (6 bases). The read gets to within 1 residue of the CDR3 end, and the germline J gene fills in the rest. Trimming shortened V by 4 bases and J by 8 bases, and 8 bases separated the two germline ends. Germline CDR1 reads KGHPV; CDR2 reads FQNQEV (reference sequence). The CDR3 consists of 11 residues.

Note on this clone: Mouse names are used for the genes. The CDR3 loop is CASSRDWGGYAEQFF. The CDR3 bases that were read are TGTGCCAGCAGTCGGGACTGGGGGGGCTATGCTGAGCAGTTC. The rearrangement uses TRBV26 and TRBJ2-1, with TRBD2 matching over 13 bases. The CDR3 is cut off 1 residue early in the read; its end comes from the germline J gene. CDR3 size: 15 residues. The V gene end was trimmed by 4 bases and the J gene end by 3 bases; junction bases not matched to a gene: 0. Germline CDR1 is KGHPV and CDR2 is FQNQEV (reference sequence).

Of note for this clone: Genes and germline are mouse. The CDR3 is cut off 1 residue early in the read; its end comes from the germline J gene. V is TRBV3 and J is TRBJ2-1; 11 bases map to TRBD2. V dropped 5 bases and J dropped 7; count of bases not matched to a gene: 7. The CDR3 covers 15 residues. The germline CDR1 and CDR2 sequences are SNHLY and FYNGKV (reference sequence). Partial CDR3 DNA: TGTGCCAGCAGCCCCACTGGGGGGGCGCTGGCTGAGCAGTTC. This gives the protein CASSPTGGALAEQF. The entire CDR3 reads CASSPTGGALAEQFF.